The 21 T cell receptor beta chains presented below share a single source sample, sequenced in a study of OX40 agonist ivuxolimab in advanced cancers. Sequencing was performed with immunoSEQ multiplex PCR; in TCRdb, only in-frame clones are kept and a portion is missing. The sample holds under 70,000 clones, approximately 90% seen once. Sequences were derived from CD4+ or CD8+ T cells sorted from blood, sampled in a trial of the OX40 agonist ivuxolimab. The receptors come from an adult with an advanced solid tumor such as melanoma, head and neck, liver or kidney cancer.

Details on this clone: Within the sample, other DNA sequences also encode this same CDR3. The genes are TRBV15 and TRBJ1-2; 12 bases are a match to TRBD1. Germline V gene sequence: CDR1 LNHNV, CDR2 YYDKDF (reference sequence). The trim removed 2 bases at V and 8 bases at J, leaving 6 bases unmatched. The CDR3 has 15 amino acids. The CDR3 loop reads CATSRRGQGAWGYTF. As DNA, the CDR3 is TGTGCCACCAGCAGAAGGGGACAGGGGGCTTGGGGCTACACCTTC.

The gene calls are TRBV5-4 and TRBJ2-5; possible D gene TRBD1, 5 bases. V dropped 4 bases and J dropped 5 bases, with 6 bases sitting between them. The CDR3 contains 11 residues. Germline assignment: CDR1 SGHNT and CDR2 YYREEE (reference sequence). CDR3 sequence reads: CASSQGETQYF. In nucleotides, the CDR3 is TGTGCCAGCAGCCAGGGCGAGACCCAGTACTTC.

The V and J genes are TRBV11-2 and TRBJ2-3; D unresolved. The CDR3 loop spans 13 amino acids. V shed 2 bases and J shed 5 bases, with 8 bases lying between them. Per germline, CDR1 SGHAT and CDR2 FQNNGV. CDR3 region: CASSLPQRDTQYF. Here the CDR3 DNA reads TGTGCCAGCAGCTTACCCCAGCGAGATACGCAGTATTTT.

The chain recombines TRBV6-1 with TRBJ2-3, with a tentative D call TRBD2 (5 bases). Trimming left V 0 bases short and J 3 bases short, with 13 bases between. CDR3 length: 16 residues. CDR1 MNHNS and CDR2 SASEGT come from the germline V gene. The CDR3 is CASSEASSGRTDTQYF. The DNA for the CDR3 is TGTGCCAGCAGTGAAGCTTCGAGCGGACGAACAGATACGCAGTATTTT.

The rearrangement links TRBV5-1 to TRBJ2-5; 10 bases fit TRBD2. This CDR3 spans 17 amino acids. Germline loops: CDR1 SGHRS, CDR2 YFSETQ. Trimming at V came to 5 bases and at J to 4 bases, leaving 14 bases not matched to a gene. This CDR3 is CASRLSPSGSSVETQYF. The CDR3, as DNA: TGCGCCAGCAGACTTTCCCCTAGCGGGAGTTCGGTAGAGACCCAGTACTTC.

The V call is TRBV25-1, the J call TRBJ2-7; TRBD1 might be the D (6 bases). Trimming removed 8 bases at V and 9 bases at J, with 20 bases between. Germline V gives CDR1 MGHDK, CDR2 SYGVNS. The CDR3 covers 13 residues. The DNA for the CDR3 is TGTGCCAGCGTGGGGACACTGGCCCTCGGGCAGTACTTC. Protein product: CASVGTLALGQYF.

The rearrangement joins TRBV7-2 to TRBJ1-1; no reliable D call. Germline V CDR1 and CDR2: SGHTA, FQGNSA. The CDR3 sequence is 13 residues long. Trimming removed 3 bases from V and 0 bases from J, with 5 bases in between. CDR3 bases: TGTGCCAGCAGCTTTAATCTGAACACTGAAGCTTTCTTT. As protein: CASSFNLNTEAFF.

The CDR3 is CASSEAGGAGIDGYTF. DNA for the CDR3: TGTGCCAGCAGTGAAGCCGGCGGGGCAGGGATTGATGGCTACACCTTC. This chain connects TRBV6-1 to TRBJ1-2; weak D call: TRBD1 (5 bases). Per germline, CDR1 MNHNS and CDR2 SASEGT. Trimming removed 0 bases at V and 6 bases at J, with 17 bases between. This CDR3 has 16 amino acids.

This clone was picked up one time. V is TRBV10-3 and J is TRBJ2-5; D not resolved. The CDR3 length is 16 residues. Germline V gene lookup returns CDR1 ENHRY and CDR2 SYGVKD. V lost 0 bases, J lost 2 bases, and 13 bases lay in between. In DNA form, the CDR3 reads TGTGCCATCAGTGAGTCGGGATCCGTGGCTCAAGAGACCCAGTACTTC. Protein sequence: CAISESGSVAQETQYF.

The rearrangement joins TRBV2 to TRBJ2-7, with D possibly being TRBD1 or TRBD2 (6 bases each). Trimming removed 5 bases from V and 0 bases from J, with 14 bases in between. The CDR3 contains 15 residues. Germline assignment: CDR1 SNHLY and CDR2 FYNNEI. The CDR3 DNA sequence: TGTGCCAGCAGTCGGGGGCTTCCGGGCTCCTACGAGCAGTACTTC. Amino acid sequence: CASSRGLPGSYEQYF.

This clone appeared once. V usage is TRBV5-4 and J usage is TRBJ2-3; 14 bases fit TRBD2. Per the germline V gene, CDR1 is SGHNT and CDR2 is YYREEE (reference sequence). This CDR3 comprises 17 residues. V trimming: 4 bases; J trimming: 4 bases; junction bases outside the gene matches: 8. This chain's CDR3 is CASSGGTSGSSPDTQYF. The CDR3 bases are TGTGCCAGCAGCGGGGGGACTAGCGGGAGTAGTCCAGATACGCAGTATTTT.

The chain recombines TRBV4-2 with TRBJ2-5; no clear D gene. This CDR3 comprises 15 residues. V lost 0 bases and J lost 3, with 11 bases in between. Per the germline V gene, CDR1 is LGHNA and CDR2 is YNFKEQ. CDR3 DNA sequence: TGTGCCAGCAGCCAAGATGATCAACAGAAAGAGACCCAGTACTTC. This gives the protein CASSQDDQQKETQYF.

The J gene is TRBJ1-2, the V gene TRBV2; the match to TRBD1 covers 7 bases. V lost 6 bases, J lost 3 bases, and 7 bases stayed unmatched. Germline assignment: CDR1 SNHLY and CDR2 FYNNEI. The CDR3 is made up of 14 amino acids. CDR3 residues: CASSLGGRDYGYTF. DNA of the CDR3: TGTGCCAGCAGCTTAGGGGGCAGAGACTATGGCTACACCTTC.

The chain employs TRBV15 and TRBJ2-1, with TRBD2 matching 12 bases. The trim removed 1 base at V and 4 bases at J, leaving 2 bases unmatched. The CDR3 totals 16 residues. Germline loops: CDR1 LNHNV, CDR2 YYDKDF (reference sequence). CDR3 sequence (DNA): TGTGCCACCAGCAGAGGGGGACTAGCGGGTTACAATGAGCAGTTCTTC. Its translation: CATSRGGLAGYNEQFF.

The rearrangement links TRBV6-1 to TRBJ1-5; D is unclear. The germline V and J ends were trimmed by 2 bases and 0 bases, with 14 bases remaining between them. Germline lookup yields CDR1 MNHNS and CDR2 SASEGT. This CDR3 region has 17 residues. The CDR3 DNA follows: TGTGCCAGCAGTGAAAGTGGCACAACTTATAGCAATCAGCCCCAGCATTTT. Translating gives CASSESGTTYSNQPQHF.

The chain is built from TRBV5-1 and TRBJ1-2; D uncertain. The V gene lost 0 bases and the J gene lost 6 bases, with 12 bases spanning the gap. Germline V CDR1 and CDR2: SGHRS, YFSETQ. The CDR3 runs to 14 residues. This CDR3 reads CASSLAEDWHGYTF. The CDR3 DNA follows: TGCGCCAGCAGCTTGGCCGAGGACTGGCATGGCTACACCTTC. The full variable domain, completed using reference TRBV5-1 and TRBJ1-2, is KAGVTQTPRYLIKTRGQQVTLSCSPISGHRSVSWYQQTPGQGLQFLFEYFSETQRNKGNFPGRFSGRQFSNSRSEMNVSTLELGDSALYLCASSLAEDWHGYTFGSGTRLTVV.

The chain has TRBV7-3 and TRBJ2-2; 9 nucleotides agree with TRBD1. Germline V lookup: CDR1 SGHTA, CDR2 FQGTGA. CDR3 length equals 15 residues. With 5 bases clipped from V and 2 bases from J, the junction kept 3 bases outside the gene matches. The DNA for the CDR3 is TGTGCCAGCAGCCTGGGACAGGGCAACACCGGGGAGCTGTTTTTT. This encodes CASSLGQGNTGELFF.

This chain connects TRBV27 to TRBJ2-7; TRBD2 matches at 12 bases. The CDR3 extends over 15 amino acids. Germline CDR1 and CDR2: MNHEY and SMNVEV (reference sequence). The J segment lost 0 bases and the V segment lost 5 bases, leaving 2 bases of the junction unmatched. The CDR3 nucleotides read TGTGCCAGCAGTGTGACTAGCGGGGGCTCCTACGAGCAGTACTTC. It encodes CASSVTSGGSYEQYF.

CDR3 loop: CASSIAGTGELFF. In nucleotides, the CDR3 is TGTGCCAGTAGTATAGCCGGGACCGGGGAGCTGTTTTTT. This chain joins TRBV19 and TRBJ2-2; no clear D. Germline V gives CDR1 LNHDA, CDR2 SQIVND (reference sequence). CDR3 size: 13 residues. V was shortened by 1 base and J by 5 bases, with 5 bases between the two germline ends.

The J gene is TRBJ2-1, the V gene TRBV19; perhaps TRBD2 as D (6 bases). Trimming shortened V by 7 bases and J by 4 bases, and 14 bases separated the two germline ends. CDR1 and CDR2 from the germline V gene are LNHDA and SQIVND (reference sequence). This CDR3 contains 14 residues. This CDR3 reads CASTPDYPYNEQFF. The DNA for the CDR3 is TGTGCCAGTACCCCGGACTACCCTTACAATGAGCAGTTCTTC.

The chain is built from TRBV30 and TRBJ2-4; D may be TRBD2 (6 bases). V lost 5 bases and J 6 bases, leaving 14 bases between the germline ends. This CDR3 is 13 amino acids long. Germline CDR1 is GTSNPN and CDR2 is SVGIG (reference sequence). In DNA, the CDR3 is TGTGCCTGGGGAACCCAGGGAGGAAACATTCAGTACTTC. Translated: CAWGTQGGNIQYF.